This T cell receptor beta chain is from a study of neoadjuvant anti-PD-1 for oral cavity cancer. The overall study: Most patients had three to four biweekly doses of 3 mg/kg nivolumab before resection. Around day 43, patients without progression received a fourth nivolumab dose before surgery.

This sample's time point: after neoadjuvant nivolumab, at surgical resection. General study findings and limits: Post-nivolumab, blood T cell clonality was significantly elevated in non-responders.

As for this clone: What it recognizes is unknown.

Here immunoSEQ multiplex PCR was the method, and the copy in TCRdb shows in-frame clones only, minus some. The sample contains some 15,000 clones, around 75% of which appear only once. This CDR3 contains 13 residues. Deletions cut 5 bases from V and 4 bases from J, with 11 bases between. Germline V lookup: CDR1 SGHVS, CDR2 FQNEAQ. The specimen comprised PBMCs, sampled after nivolumab (anti-PD-1) treatment. The origin of this receptor is a person aged 35-79 years with oral cavity squamous cell carcinoma. The chain combines TRBV7-8 with TRBJ1-2, with a possible D match to TRBD1 (6 bases). Here the CDR3 reads CASSQDSFYGYTF. The CDR3 DNA reads as TGTGCCAGCAGCCAGGACAGTTTCTATGGCTACACCTTC.